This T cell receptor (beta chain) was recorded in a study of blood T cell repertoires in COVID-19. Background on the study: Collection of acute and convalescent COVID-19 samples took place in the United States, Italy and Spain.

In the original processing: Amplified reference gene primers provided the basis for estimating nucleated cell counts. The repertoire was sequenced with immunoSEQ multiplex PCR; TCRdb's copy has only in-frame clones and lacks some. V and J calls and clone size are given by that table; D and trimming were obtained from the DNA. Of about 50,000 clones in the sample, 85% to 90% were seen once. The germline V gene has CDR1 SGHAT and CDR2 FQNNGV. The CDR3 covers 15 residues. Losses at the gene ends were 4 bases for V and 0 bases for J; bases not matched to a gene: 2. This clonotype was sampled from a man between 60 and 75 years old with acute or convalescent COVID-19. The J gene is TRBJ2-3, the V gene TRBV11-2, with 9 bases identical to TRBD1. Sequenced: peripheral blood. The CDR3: CASSWGTGSTDTQYF. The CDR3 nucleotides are TGTGCCAGCAGCTGGGGGACAGGGAGCACAGATACGCAGTATTTT.